Listed below are T cell receptor beta chains from one sample, sequenced in a study of blood T cell repertoires in COVID-19. TCRdb's table, derived via immunoSEQ multiplex PCR, lists solely in-frame clones and lacks some. Here the sample spans approximately 180,000 clones, approximately 90% being singletons. Sequencing was performed on peripheral blood. The source is a man aged 40-50 years with active or convalescent COVID-19. CDR3s include the opening cysteine and the closing phenylalanine or tryptophan. Fields, in order: J gene, V gene, clone size, D gene, CDR3 protein, CDR3 DNA. D genes are given only for firm matches. A clone size is listed for some rows: how often the clone was seen (once, few, many), or a class if it is expanded.

j_call: TRBJ2-7
v_call: TRBV28
clone_size: NA
d_call: NA
cdr3_aa: CASSSPFRSSYEQYF
cdr3_nt: TGTGCCAGCAGTTCCCCTTTTCGTAGCTCCTACGAGCAGTACTTC

j_call: TRBJ1-2
v_call: TRBV7-9
clone_size: NA
d_call: TRBD1
cdr3_aa: CASSLAFRGRGAANYGYTF
cdr3_nt: TGTGCCAGCAGCTTAGCGTTTAGGGGGCGCGGAGCTGCTAACTATGGCTACACCTTC

j_call: TRBJ1-6
v_call: TRBV23-1
clone_size: NA
d_call: NA
cdr3_aa: CASSQSGRADNSPLHF
cdr3_nt: TGCGCCAGCAGTCAATCGGGGAGGGCCGATAATTCACCCCTCCACTTT

j_call: TRBJ1-1
v_call: TRBV3-1/TRBV3-2
clone_size: once
d_call: TRBD1
cdr3_aa: CASRAAGGAGTEAFF
cdr3_nt: TGTGCCAGCAGGGCGGCAGGGGGCGCTGGGACTGAAGCTTTCTTT

j_call: TRBJ1-5
v_call: TRBV28
clone_size: NA
d_call: NA
cdr3_aa: CASSPYSVQQPQHF
cdr3_nt: TGTGCCAGCAGTCCCTATTCGGTTCAACAGCCCCAGCATTTT

j_call: TRBJ2-6
v_call: TRBV11-3
clone_size: NA
d_call: TRBD2
cdr3_aa: CASSLVGTRSSGANVLTF
cdr3_nt: TGTGCCAGCAGCTTAGTAGGGACTAGGAGCTCTGGGGCCAACGTCCTGACTTTC

j_call: TRBJ1-1
v_call: TRBV27
clone_size: NA
d_call: NA
cdr3_aa: CASSLRGRPEAFF
cdr3_nt: TGTGCCAGCAGTTTGCGGGGGAGGCCTGAAGCTTTCTTT

j_call: TRBJ2-5
v_call: TRBV5-1
clone_size: NA
d_call: TRBD1
cdr3_aa: CASSLAPGQGGQETQYF
cdr3_nt: TGCGCCAGCAGCTTGGCCCCGGGACAGGGGGGCCAAGAGACCCAGTACTTC

j_call: TRBJ2-7
v_call: TRBV6-5
clone_size: NA
d_call: NA
cdr3_aa: CASRVSSYEQYF
cdr3_nt: TGTGCCAGCAGAGTTAGCTCCTACGAGCAGTACTTC

j_call: TRBJ2-3
v_call: TRBV29-1
clone_size: NA
d_call: NA
cdr3_aa: CSVEDAETTDTQYF
cdr3_nt: TGCAGCGTTGAAGACGCGGAGACCACAGATACGCAGTATTTT

j_call: TRBJ1-4
v_call: TRBV5-1
clone_size: NA
d_call: NA
cdr3_aa: CASSLRYGQGEKLFF
cdr3_nt: TGCGCCAGCAGCCTACGATACGGACAAGGGGAAAAACTGTTTTTT

j_call: TRBJ2-4
v_call: TRBV30
clone_size: NA
d_call: TRBD2
cdr3_aa: CAWKGAGIVDIQYF
cdr3_nt: TGTGCCTGGAAAGGAGCGGGAATTGTTGACATTCAGTACTTC

j_call: TRBJ1-4
v_call: TRBV10-3
clone_size: few
d_call: NA
cdr3_aa: CAISDTGLGTNEKLFF
cdr3_nt: TGTGCCATCAGTGATACAGGGTTGGGAACTAATGAAAAACTGTTTTTT

j_call: TRBJ1-2
v_call: TRBV7-9
clone_size: NA
d_call: NA
cdr3_aa: CASSLAGAHGYTF
cdr3_nt: TGTGCCAGCAGCTTAGCGGGAGCGCATGGCTACACCTTC

j_call: TRBJ1-4
v_call: TRBV20-1
clone_size: few
d_call: NA
cdr3_aa: CSAFSGEKLFF
cdr3_nt: TGCAGTGCTTTTTCAGGGGAAAAACTGTTTTTT

j_call: TRBJ1-1
v_call: TRBV30
clone_size: NA
d_call: NA
cdr3_aa: CAWNSPYRLGTEAFF
cdr3_nt: TGTGCCTGGAATTCCCCTTACAGGCTGGGGACTGAAGCTTTCTTT

j_call: TRBJ1-6
v_call: TRBV7-6
clone_size: NA
d_call: NA
cdr3_aa: CASPKGGDKNSPLHF
cdr3_nt: TGTGCCAGCCCCAAGGGGGGGGACAAAAATTCACCCCTCCACTTT

j_call: TRBJ1-4
v_call: TRBV2
clone_size: NA
d_call: NA
cdr3_aa: CASSEEGRSNEKLFF
cdr3_nt: TGTGCCAGCAGTGAAGAAGGGAGATCAAATGAAAAACTGTTTTTT

j_call: TRBJ1-1
v_call: TRBV5-4
clone_size: NA
d_call: NA
cdr3_aa: CASSLGQFTEAFF
cdr3_nt: TGTGCCAGCAGCTTGGGGCAGTTCACTGAAGCTTTCTTT

j_call: TRBJ1-5
v_call: TRBV18
clone_size: few
d_call: NA
cdr3_aa: CASSPGQTNQPQHF
cdr3_nt: TGTGCCAGCTCACCAGGACAGACCAATCAGCCCCAGCATTTT

j_call: TRBJ2-4
v_call: TRBV10-3
clone_size: NA
d_call: NA
cdr3_aa: CAISEGTPKNIQYF
cdr3_nt: TGTGCCATCAGTGAGGGGACACCAAAAAACATTCAGTACTTC

j_call: TRBJ2-7
v_call: TRBV7-2
clone_size: NA
d_call: TRBD2
cdr3_aa: CASSPRTSGGAFEQYF
cdr3_nt: TGTGCCAGCAGCCCTCGGACTAGCGGGGGGGCCTTCGAGCAGTACTTC

j_call: TRBJ1-6
v_call: TRBV12-5
clone_size: NA
d_call: TRBD1
cdr3_aa: CASGLGTGIHSPLHF
cdr3_nt: TGTGCTAGTGGTTTGGGGACAGGGATTCATTCACCCCTCCACTTT

j_call: TRBJ2-5
v_call: TRBV7-9
clone_size: NA
d_call: TRBD1
cdr3_aa: CASSQGRGLGETQYF
cdr3_nt: TGTGCCAGCAGTCAGGGCAGGGGGCTCGGAGAGACCCAGTACTTC

j_call: TRBJ1-1
v_call: TRBV5-1
clone_size: NA
d_call: TRBD1
cdr3_aa: CASSFSTGEYAEAFF
cdr3_nt: TGCGCCAGCAGCTTTAGTACAGGGGAATACGCTGAAGCTTTCTTT

j_call: TRBJ1-2
v_call: TRBV7-2
clone_size: NA
d_call: TRBD1
cdr3_aa: CASSETGFYGYTF
cdr3_nt: TGTGCCAGCAGCGAGACAGGGTTCTATGGCTACACCTTC

j_call: TRBJ2-7
v_call: TRBV5-4
clone_size: NA
d_call: TRBD2
cdr3_aa: CASSEVGGWVHEQYF
cdr3_nt: TGTGCCAGCAGCGAGGTCGGGGGGTGGGTCCACGAGCAGTACTTC

j_call: TRBJ2-7
v_call: TRBV7-2
clone_size: NA
d_call: TRBD1
cdr3_aa: CASSLPGQGAYEQYF
cdr3_nt: TGTGCCAGCAGCTTGCCCGGACAGGGGGCCTACGAGCAGTACTTC

j_call: TRBJ1-6
v_call: TRBV6-5
clone_size: NA
d_call: NA
cdr3_aa: CASSYSGGGNSPLHF
cdr3_nt: TGTGCCAGCAGTTACTCGGGGGGAGGTAATTCACCCCTCCACTTT

j_call: TRBJ2-3
v_call: TRBV6-5
clone_size: NA
d_call: TRBD1
cdr3_aa: CASNRDRALDTQYF
cdr3_nt: TGTGCCAGCAACAGGGACAGGGCTCTCGATACGCAGTATTTT